The 19 T cell receptor beta chains below were found in one sample sequenced in a study of T cell changes during pregnancy in multiple sclerosis. Repertoires were generated with immunoSEQ multiplex PCR, while TCRdb's copy carries only in-frame clones and drops some. The profile shows 90,000 to 95,000 clones, 80% to 95% of them singletons. Sequencing used peripheral blood, obtained before pregnancy. These receptors were taken from a female donor with multiple sclerosis, enrolled in a pregnancy study.

The CDR3 DNA sequence: TGTGCCAGCAGTGGACAGGGATGGGGGGAGACCCAGTACTTC. Protein product: CASSGQGWGETQYF. The chain joins TRBV27 to TRBJ2-5; 8 bases fit TRBD1. The V gene end was trimmed by 5 bases and the J gene end by 5 bases; junction bases not matched to a gene: 7. CDR3 length: 14 amino acids. Looked up from germline, CDR1 is MNHEY and CDR2 is SMNVEV (reference sequence).

This clone is a singleton in its sample. This chain uses TRBV2 with TRBJ2-2; no clear D gene. Per the germline V gene, CDR1 is SNHLY and CDR2 is FYNNEI. CDR3 size: 15 residues. V was pared by 6 bases and J by 0 bases, with 11 bases between. In DNA, the CDR3 is TGTGCCAGCAGCCCAGACGACACGAACACCGGGGAGCTGTTTTTT. Amino acid sequence: CASSPDDTNTGELFF.

The chain couples TRBV9 to TRBJ2-2; 9 nucleotides match TRBD1. Per germline, CDR1 SGDLS and CDR2 YYNGEE. The CDR3 contains 14 residues. J gave up 5 bases and V 3 bases, and 2 bases lay outside the gene matches. CDR3 region: CASSAGTGTGELFF. CDR3 DNA: TGTGCCAGCAGCGCAGGGACAGGGACCGGGGAGCTGTTTTTT.

This clone came up once. The rearrangement joins TRBV5-1 to TRBJ1-2; D is perhaps TRBD1 (6 bases). The germline gives CDR1 SGHRS, CDR2 YFSETQ. Trimming pared 0 bases from V and 8 bases from J, leaving 14 bases between. The CDR3 spans 14 residues. The CDR3 DNA reads TGCGCCAGCAGCTTGGAACAGGGTTGGGACGGCTACACCTTC. This encodes CASSLEQGWDGYTF.

This clone was counted once. The rearrangement joins TRBV5-1 to TRBJ2-7; possibly TRBD2 for D (6 bases). Germline CDR1 is SGHRS and CDR2 is YFSETQ. The CDR3 covers 14 residues. Trimming pared 3 bases from V and 2 bases from J, leaving 12 bases between. CDR3 loop: CASSSGTGTYEQYF. The DNA of the CDR3 is TGCGCCAGCAGCTCCGGGACTGGAACCTACGAGCAGTACTTC.

This chain links TRBV27 with TRBJ2-5, with a weak D call TRBD2 (6 bases). Germline V lookup: CDR1 MNHEY, CDR2 SMNVEV (reference sequence). The CDR3 loop spans 13 amino acids. Trimming cost V 8 bases and J 5 bases, with 15 bases left between them. The CDR3 region has the DNA TGTGCCAGCGGGACTTTATCCTTGGAGACCCAGTACTTC. It yields the protein CASGTLSLETQYF.

CDR3 region: CASSLGAGGYNEQFF. The CDR3 coding sequence is TGCGCCAGCAGCTTGGGAGCGGGAGGGTACAATGAGCAGTTCTTC. V gene TRBV5-1 combines with J gene TRBJ2-1; 10 bases align to TRBD2. This CDR3 region has 15 residues. The germline V gene has CDR1 SGHRS and CDR2 YFSETQ. Unmatched junction bases numbered 1, after V lost 0 bases and J lost 4 bases. The complete variable domain, with remaining parts taken from reference TRBV5-1 and TRBJ2-1, reads KAGVTQTPRYLIKTRGQQVTLSCSPISGHRSVSWYQQTPGQGLQFLFEYFSETQRNKGNFPGRFSGRQFSNSRSEMNVSTLELGDSALYLCASSLGAGGYNEQFFGPGTRLTVL.

V and J are TRBV10-3 and TRBJ2-7, with a weak D call TRBD1 (5 bases). Germline V gene lookup returns CDR1 ENHRY and CDR2 SYGVKD. There are 13 residues in the CDR3. V lost 4 bases, J lost 6 bases, and 13 bases lay in between. The CDR3 spells CAISVTERGEQYF. The DNA for the CDR3 is TGTGCCATCAGTGTAACGGAAAGGGGCGAGCAGTACTTC.

This chain connects TRBV7-9 to TRBJ1-6; the D gene is possibly TRBD1 (6 bases). This CDR3 comprises 16 residues. Between the trimmed V and J ends, which lost 4 bases and 0 bases, there was a span of 10 bases. Per the germline V gene, CDR1 is SEHNR and CDR2 is FQNEAQ (reference sequence). CDR3 residues: CASSSWTDSYNSPLHF. DNA for the CDR3: TGTGCCAGCAGCTCCTGGACAGACTCCTATAATTCACCCCTCCACTTT.

The chain carries TRBV15 and TRBJ2-5; D may be TRBD2 (5 bases). CDR1 is LNHNV, CDR2 YYDKDF, per germline (reference sequence). This CDR3 is 14 amino acids long. V lost 1 base and J lost 2, with 8 bases in between. CDR3 bases: TGTGCCACCAGCAGAGGACTACAACAAGAGACCCAGTACTTC. Its translation: CATSRGLQQETQYF. The variable domain in full, completed from reference TRBV15 and TRBJ2-5, reads DAMVIQNPRYQVTQFGKPVTLSCSQTLNHNVMYWYQQKSSQAPKLLFHYYDKDFNNEADTPDNFQSRRPNTSFCFLDIRSPGLGDTAMYLCATSRGLQQETQYFGPGTRLLVL.

The gene calls are TRBV13 and TRBJ1-2; tentative D call: TRBD1 (6 bases). The CDR3 loop spans 13 amino acids. V was trimmed by 7 bases and J by 9 bases, leaving 18 bases between them. Germline values: CDR1 PRHDT, CDR2 FYEKMQ (reference sequence). CDR3 DNA: TGTGCCAGCAACATCAGGGGAGAAAGTCGCTACACCTTC. Its translation: CASNIRGESRYTF.

The V call is TRBV29-1, the J call TRBJ2-5; 8 positions agree with TRBD1. Looked up from germline, CDR1 is SQVTM and CDR2 is ANQGSEA. The length of the CDR3 is 13 residues. V shed 6 bases, J shed 5 bases, and the junction held 8 bases outside the gene matches. DNA of the CDR3: TGCAGCGTCGACTCAGGGGGCACGGAGACCCAGTACTTC. Amino acids: CSVDSGGTETQYF.

The chain recombines TRBV2 with TRBJ1-5; D ambiguous. V was cut by 4 bases and J by 1 base, with 5 bases left in between. Germline V CDR1 and CDR2: SNHLY, FYNNEI. The CDR3 has 13 amino acids. CDR3 residues: CASSAESNQPQHF. In nucleotides, the CDR3 is TGTGCCAGCAGTGCGGAGAGCAATCAGCCCCAGCATTTT.

This chain uses TRBV2 with TRBJ1-1; D might be TRBD1 (5 bases). The CDR3 covers 19 residues. V was pared by 2 bases and J by 2 bases, with 24 bases between. Germline lookup yields CDR1 SNHLY and CDR2 FYNNEI. The CDR3 spells CASSEIPGHPFTINTEAFF. The CDR3 DNA sequence: TGTGCCAGCAGTGAAATCCCCGGACATCCGTTTACCATAAACACTGAAGCTTTCTTT.

This clone is a singleton in its sample. This chain connects TRBV9 to TRBJ2-7; D possibly corresponds to TRBD1 (5 bases). Per germline, CDR1 SGDLS and CDR2 YYNGEE. The CDR3 has 16 residues. V lost 0 bases to trimming and J lost 6 bases, with 19 bases between them. The CDR3, as DNA: TGTGCCAGCAGCGTAGGGGTAGGCATCCAAGGGGCCGAGCAGTACTTC. The encoded protein is CASSVGVGIQGAEQYF.

The chain is built from TRBV10-3 and TRBJ1-2; 9 bases are a match to TRBD1. Losses at the gene ends were 2 bases for V and 1 base for J; bases not matched to a gene: 5. This CDR3 is built from 16 residues. Germline CDR1 ENHRY, CDR2 SYGVKD. The CDR3 sequence: CAISETGGMSNYGYTF. CDR3 nucleotides: TGTGCCATCAGTGAGACAGGGGGCATGAGTAACTATGGCTACACCTTC.

This chain connects TRBV6-1 to TRBJ2-7; D is unclear. V was trimmed by 0 bases and J by 2 bases, leaving 14 bases between them. This CDR3 has 16 amino acids. Germline CDR1 MNHNS, CDR2 SASEGT. In DNA, the CDR3 is TGTGCCAGCAGTGAAGCGTCAACAGCCCTCGCCTACGAGCAGTACTTC. Protein sequence: CASSEASTALAYEQYF.

This clone was counted a few times. The chain joins TRBV7-6 to TRBJ2-5, with 15 bases that match TRBD2. Germline V gene sequence: CDR1 SGHVS, CDR2 FNYEAQ. J lost 5 bases, V lost 5 bases, and 9 bases had no gene match. The CDR3 sequence is 17 residues long. This chain's CDR3 is CASSVSRTSGGAETQYF. As DNA, the CDR3 is TGTGCCAGCAGCGTCTCAAGGACTAGCGGGGGGGCGGAGACCCAGTACTTC.

J is TRBJ2-1 and V is TRBV7-2; TRBD2 matches at 13 bases. The CDR3 covers 17 residues. The trim removed 5 bases at V and 6 bases at J, leaving 10 bases unmatched. Germline V lookup: CDR1 SGHTA, CDR2 FQGNSA. CDR3 nucleotide sequence: TGTGCCAGCAGCCCCCGGTGGGGGACTAGCGGGATCAATGAGCAGTTCTTC. Its protein is CASSPRWGTSGINEQFF.